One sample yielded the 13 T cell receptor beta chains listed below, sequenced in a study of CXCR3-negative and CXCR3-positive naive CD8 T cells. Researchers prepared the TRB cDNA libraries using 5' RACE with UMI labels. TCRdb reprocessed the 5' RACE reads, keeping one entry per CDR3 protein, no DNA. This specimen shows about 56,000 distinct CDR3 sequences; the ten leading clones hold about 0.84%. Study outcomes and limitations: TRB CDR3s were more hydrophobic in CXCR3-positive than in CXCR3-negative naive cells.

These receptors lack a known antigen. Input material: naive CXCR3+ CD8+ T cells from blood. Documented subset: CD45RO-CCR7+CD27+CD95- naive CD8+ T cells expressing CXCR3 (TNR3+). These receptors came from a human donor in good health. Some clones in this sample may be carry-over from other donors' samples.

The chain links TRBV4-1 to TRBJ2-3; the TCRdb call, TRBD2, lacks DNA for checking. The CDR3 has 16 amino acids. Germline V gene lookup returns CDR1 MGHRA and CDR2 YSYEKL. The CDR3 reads CASSSQAGGSTDTQYF.

This chain's CDR3 is CATSRDRAGVSGELFF. The chain has TRBV15 and TRBJ2-2; TCRdb's D call, TRBD1, is unchecked because there is no DNA. The germline gives CDR1 LNHNV, CDR2 YYDKDF (reference sequence). The CDR3 consists of 16 residues.

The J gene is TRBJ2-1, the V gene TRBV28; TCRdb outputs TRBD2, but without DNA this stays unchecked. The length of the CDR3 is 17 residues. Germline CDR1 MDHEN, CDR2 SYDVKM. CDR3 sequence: CASSSASGLAGYNEQFF.

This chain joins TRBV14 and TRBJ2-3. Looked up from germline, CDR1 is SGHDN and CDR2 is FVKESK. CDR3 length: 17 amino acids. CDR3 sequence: CASSQVLLDLSTDTQYF. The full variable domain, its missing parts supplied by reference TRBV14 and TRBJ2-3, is EAGVTQFPSHSVIEKGQTVTLRCDPISGHDNLYWYRRVMGKEIKFLLHFVKESKQDESGMPNNRFLAERTGGTYSTLKVQPAELEDSGVYFCASSQVLLDLSTDTQYFGPGTRLTVL.

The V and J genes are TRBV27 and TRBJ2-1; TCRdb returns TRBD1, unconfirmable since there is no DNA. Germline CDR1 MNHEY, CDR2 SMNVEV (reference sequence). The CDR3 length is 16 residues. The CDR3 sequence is CASSSTGKIPYNEQFF.

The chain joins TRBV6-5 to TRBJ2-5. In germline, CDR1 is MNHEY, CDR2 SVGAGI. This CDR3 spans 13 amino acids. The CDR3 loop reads CASSYAGSETQYF.

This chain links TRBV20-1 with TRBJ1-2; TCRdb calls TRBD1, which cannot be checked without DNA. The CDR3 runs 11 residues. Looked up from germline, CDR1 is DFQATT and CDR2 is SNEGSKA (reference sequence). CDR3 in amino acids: CSRQGFYGYTF.

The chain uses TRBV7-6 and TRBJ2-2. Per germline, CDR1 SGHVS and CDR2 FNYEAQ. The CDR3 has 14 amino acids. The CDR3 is CASSLDMVTGELFF.

CDR3 region: CASDEGAGVGTQYF. The chain recombines TRBV6-2 or TRBV6-3 with TRBJ2-3; TCRdb picks TRBD1, but there is no DNA to check that call. CDR1 and CDR2 from the germline V gene are MNHEY and SVGEGT. There are 14 residues in the CDR3.

The CDR3 sequence: CASSSGTDNSPLHF. This chain joins TRBV6-2 or TRBV6-3 and TRBJ1-6; TCRdb's assignment of TRBD1 cannot be checked, as there is no DNA. CDR1 is MNHEY and CDR2 is SVGEGT in the germline V gene. The CDR3 runs 14 residues.

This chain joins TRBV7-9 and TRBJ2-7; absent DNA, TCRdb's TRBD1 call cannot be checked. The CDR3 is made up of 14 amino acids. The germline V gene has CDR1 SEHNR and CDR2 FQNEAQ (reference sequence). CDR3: CASSSTGGAYEQYF. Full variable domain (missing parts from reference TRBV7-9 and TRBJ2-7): DTGVSQNPRHKITKRGQNVTFRCDPISEHNRLYWYRQTLGQGPEFLTYFQNEAQLEKSRLLSDRFSAERPKGSFSTLEIQRTEQGDSAMYLCASSSTGGAYEQYFGPGTRLTVT.

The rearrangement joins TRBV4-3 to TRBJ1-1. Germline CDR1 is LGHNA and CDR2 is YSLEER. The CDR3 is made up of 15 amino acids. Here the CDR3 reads CASSLGQGSNTEAFF.

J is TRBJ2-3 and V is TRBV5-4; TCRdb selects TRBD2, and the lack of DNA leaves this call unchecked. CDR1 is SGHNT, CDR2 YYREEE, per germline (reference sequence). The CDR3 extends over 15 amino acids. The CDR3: CASSVGTSETDTQYF.